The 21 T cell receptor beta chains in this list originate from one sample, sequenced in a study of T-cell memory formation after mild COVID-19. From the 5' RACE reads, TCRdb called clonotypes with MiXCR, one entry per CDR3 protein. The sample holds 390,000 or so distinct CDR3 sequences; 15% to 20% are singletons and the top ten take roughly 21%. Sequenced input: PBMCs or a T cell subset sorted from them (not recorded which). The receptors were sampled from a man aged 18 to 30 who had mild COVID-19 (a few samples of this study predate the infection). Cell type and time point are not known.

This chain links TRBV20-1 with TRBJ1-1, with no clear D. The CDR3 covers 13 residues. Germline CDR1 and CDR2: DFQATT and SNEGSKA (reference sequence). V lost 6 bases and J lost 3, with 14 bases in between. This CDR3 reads CSARGVGYTEAFF. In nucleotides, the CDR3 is TGCAGTGCCCGAGGAGTGGGGTACACTGAAGCTTTCTTT.

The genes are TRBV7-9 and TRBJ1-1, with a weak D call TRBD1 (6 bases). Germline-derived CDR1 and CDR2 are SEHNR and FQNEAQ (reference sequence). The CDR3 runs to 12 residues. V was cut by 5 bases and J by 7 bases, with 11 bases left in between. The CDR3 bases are TGTGCCAGCAGCCGAGGACAGCTTGAAGCTTTCTTT. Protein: CASSRGQLEAFF.

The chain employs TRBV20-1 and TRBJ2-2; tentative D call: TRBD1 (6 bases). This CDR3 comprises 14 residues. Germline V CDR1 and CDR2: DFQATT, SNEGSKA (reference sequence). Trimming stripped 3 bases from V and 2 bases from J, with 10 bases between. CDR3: CSASNRVNTGELFF. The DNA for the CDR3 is TGCAGTGCTAGTAACAGGGTCAACACCGGGGAGCTGTTTTTT.

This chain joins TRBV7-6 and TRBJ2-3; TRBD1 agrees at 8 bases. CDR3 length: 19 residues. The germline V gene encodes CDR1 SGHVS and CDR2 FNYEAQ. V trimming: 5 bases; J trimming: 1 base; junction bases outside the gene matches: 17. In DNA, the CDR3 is TGTGCCAGCAGCCCACTAGCAACTACAGGGGGACAGGGCACAGATACGCAGTATTTT. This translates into CASSPLATTGGQGTDTQYF.

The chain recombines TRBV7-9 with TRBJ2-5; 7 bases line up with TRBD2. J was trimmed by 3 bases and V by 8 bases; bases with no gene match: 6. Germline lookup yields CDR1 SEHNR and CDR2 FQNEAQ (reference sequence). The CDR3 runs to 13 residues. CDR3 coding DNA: TGTGCCAGCCGTACTAGCGCAGAAGAGACCCAGTACTTC. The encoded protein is CASRTSAEETQYF.

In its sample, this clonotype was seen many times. The CDR3 DNA is TGCAGTGCTAGGTCAGGAGGGGGCTGGGAGACCCAGTACTTC. This codes for CSARSGGGWETQYF. This chain uses TRBV20-1 with TRBJ2-5, with D possibly TRBD1 on 7 matching bases. The germline V gene encodes CDR1 DFQATT and CDR2 SNEGSKA (reference sequence). Trimming took 3 bases from V and 5 from J, leaving 16 bases between them. There are 14 residues in the CDR3.

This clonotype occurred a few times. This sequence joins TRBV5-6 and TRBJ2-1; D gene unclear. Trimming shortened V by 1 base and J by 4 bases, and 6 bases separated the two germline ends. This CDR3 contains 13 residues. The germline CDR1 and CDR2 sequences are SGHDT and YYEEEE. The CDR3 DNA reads TGTGCCAGCAGCTTGCCCCAGTACAATGAGCAGTTCTTC. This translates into CASSLPQYNEQFF.

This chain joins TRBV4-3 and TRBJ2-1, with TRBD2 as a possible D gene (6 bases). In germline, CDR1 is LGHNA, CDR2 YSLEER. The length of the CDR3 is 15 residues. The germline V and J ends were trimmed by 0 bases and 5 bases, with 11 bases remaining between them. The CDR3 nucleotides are TGCGCCAGCAGCCAAGAAGGAGGGCAGCACAATGAGCAGTTCTTC. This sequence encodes CASSQEGGQHNEQFF.

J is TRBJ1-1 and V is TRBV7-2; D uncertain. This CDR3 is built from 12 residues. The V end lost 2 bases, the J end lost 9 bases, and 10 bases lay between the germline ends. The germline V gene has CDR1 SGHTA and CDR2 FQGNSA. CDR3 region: CASSLTPPQAFF. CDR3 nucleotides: TGTGCCAGCAGCTTAACTCCCCCGCAAGCTTTCTTT.

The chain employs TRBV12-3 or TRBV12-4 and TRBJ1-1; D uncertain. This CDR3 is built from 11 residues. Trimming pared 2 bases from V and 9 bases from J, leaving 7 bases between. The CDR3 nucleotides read TGTGCCAGCAGTTTAACCCTTCAAGCTTTCTTT. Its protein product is CASSLTLQAFF.

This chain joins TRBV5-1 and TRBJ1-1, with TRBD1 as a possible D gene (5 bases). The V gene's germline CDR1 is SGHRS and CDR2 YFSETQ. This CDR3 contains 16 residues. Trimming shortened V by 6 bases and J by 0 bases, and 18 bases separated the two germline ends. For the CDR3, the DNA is TGCGCCAGCACCCTGAGTTCGGGGGGTATGAACACTGAAGCTTTCTTT. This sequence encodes CASTLSSGGMNTEAFF. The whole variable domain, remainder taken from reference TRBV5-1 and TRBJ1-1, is KAGVTQTPRYLIKTRGQQVTLSCSPISGHRSVSWYQQTPGQGLQFLFEYFSETQRNKGNFPGRFSGRQFSNSRSEMNVSTLELGDSALYLCASTLSSGGMNTEAFFGQGTRLTVV.

The CDR3 DNA reads TGTGCCAGCAGGAGTAGCGGGGGGATCGACGAGCAGTACTTC. Translated, it gives CASRSSGGIDEQYF. This chain uses TRBV2 with TRBJ2-7; 10 bases are a match to TRBD2. Looked up from germline, CDR1 is SNHLY and CDR2 is FYNNEI. The CDR3 contains 14 residues. Trimming at V came to 6 bases and at J to 5 bases, leaving 7 bases not matched to a gene.

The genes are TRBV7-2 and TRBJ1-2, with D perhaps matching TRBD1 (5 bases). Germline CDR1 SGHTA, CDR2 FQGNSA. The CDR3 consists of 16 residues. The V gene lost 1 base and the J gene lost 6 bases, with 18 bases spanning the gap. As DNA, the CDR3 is TGTGCCAGCAGCTTAGGGGGCGTCAGGCCAGGTCATGGCTACACCTTC. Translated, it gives CASSLGGVRPGHGYTF.

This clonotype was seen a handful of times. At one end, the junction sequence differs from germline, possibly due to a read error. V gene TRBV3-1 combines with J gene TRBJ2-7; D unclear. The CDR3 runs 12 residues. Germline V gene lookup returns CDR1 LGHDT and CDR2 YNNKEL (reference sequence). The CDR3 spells CASSQEDRAPVF. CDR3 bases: TGTGCCAGCAGCCAAGAAGATAGGGCCCCGGTGTTC.

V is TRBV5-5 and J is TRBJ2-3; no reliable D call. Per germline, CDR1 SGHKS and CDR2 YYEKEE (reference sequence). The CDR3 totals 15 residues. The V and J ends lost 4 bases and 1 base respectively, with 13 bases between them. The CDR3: CASSPAHSRTDTQYF. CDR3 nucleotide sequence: TGTGCCAGCAGCCCCGCCCATAGCCGCACAGATACGCAGTATTTT.

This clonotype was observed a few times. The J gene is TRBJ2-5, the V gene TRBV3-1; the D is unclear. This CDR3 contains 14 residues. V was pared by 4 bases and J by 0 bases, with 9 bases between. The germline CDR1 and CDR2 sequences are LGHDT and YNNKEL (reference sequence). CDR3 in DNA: TGTGCCAGCAGCCTCGTACGGGACCAAGAGACCCAGTACTTC. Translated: CASSLVRDQETQYF.

CDR3 sequence reads: CASSSLISANTGELFF. CDR3 DNA sequence: TGCGCCAGCAGCTCCCTAATAAGCGCGAACACCGGGGAGCTGTTTTTT. The gene calls are TRBV5-1 and TRBJ2-2; D gene uncertain. Trimming pared 3 bases from V and 0 bases from J, leaving 12 bases between. The germline gives CDR1 SGHRS, CDR2 YFSETQ. The CDR3 contains 16 residues.

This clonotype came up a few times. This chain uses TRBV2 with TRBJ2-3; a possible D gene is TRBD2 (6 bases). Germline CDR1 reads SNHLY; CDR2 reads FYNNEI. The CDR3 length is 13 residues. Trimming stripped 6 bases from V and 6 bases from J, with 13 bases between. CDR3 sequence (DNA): TGTGCCAGCAGCCGGGAGAGGCGCGATACGCAGTATTTT. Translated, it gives CASSRERRDTQYF.

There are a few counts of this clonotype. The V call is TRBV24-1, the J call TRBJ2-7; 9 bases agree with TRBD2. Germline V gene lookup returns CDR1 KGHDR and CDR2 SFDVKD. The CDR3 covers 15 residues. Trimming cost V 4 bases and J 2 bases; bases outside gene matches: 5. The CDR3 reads CATSEIGLAPYEQYF. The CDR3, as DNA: TGTGCCACCAGTGAAATTGGACTAGCGCCCTACGAGCAGTACTTC.

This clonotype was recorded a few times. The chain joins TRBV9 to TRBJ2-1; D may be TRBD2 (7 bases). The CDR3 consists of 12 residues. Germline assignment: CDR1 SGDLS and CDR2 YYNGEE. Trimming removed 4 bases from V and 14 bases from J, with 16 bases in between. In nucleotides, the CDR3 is TGTGCCAGCAGCCCCCGCGAGGGGGGGGAGTTCTTC. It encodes CASSPREGGEFF. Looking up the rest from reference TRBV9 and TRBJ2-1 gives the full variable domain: DSGVTQTPKHLITATGQRVTLRCSPRSGDLSVYWYQQSLDQGLQFLIQYYNGEERAKGNILERFSAQQFPDLHSELNLSSLELGDSALYFCASSPREGGEFFGPGTRLTVL.

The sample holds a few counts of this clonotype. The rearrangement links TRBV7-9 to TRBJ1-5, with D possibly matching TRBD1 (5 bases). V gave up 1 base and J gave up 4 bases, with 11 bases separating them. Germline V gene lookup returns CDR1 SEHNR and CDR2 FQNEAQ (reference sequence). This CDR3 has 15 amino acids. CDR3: CASSLVGGDNQPQHF. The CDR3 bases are TGTGCCAGCAGCTTAGTGGGGGGGGATAATCAGCCCCAGCATTTT.